Only a few counts were recorded for the clone carrying this T cell receptor beta chain. Germline assignment: CDR1 MNHEY and CDR2 SMNVEV (reference sequence). This CDR3 has 13 residues. V gave up 8 bases and J gave up 6 bases; unmatched junction bases: 6. This sample is drawn from a study of OX40 agonist ivuxolimab in advanced cancers. TCRdb's table, derived via immunoSEQ multiplex PCR, lists solely in-frame clones and lacks some. The sample consists of tens of thousands of clones, about four fifths of them appearing once. The genes are TRBV27 and TRBJ1-5, with 8 bases lining up with TRBD1. Sequencing used CD4+ or CD8+ T cells sorted from blood, obtained in a trial of the OX40 agonist ivuxolimab. The TCR sequence derives from an adult with an advanced solid tumor such as melanoma, head and neck, liver or kidney cancer. CDR3 loop: CASGNRGAQPQHF. Here the CDR3 DNA reads TGTGCCAGCGGGAACAGGGGGGCTCAGCCCCAGCATTTT.